This T cell receptor (beta chain) was sequenced in a study of blood T cell repertoires in COVID-19. Across the study: The United States, Italy and Spain were the sources of the acute and convalescent COVID-19 samples. T cells, B-cell-depleted T cells, or PBMCs provided the cDNA or gDNA that served as material.

Per the original data handling: Amplification from reference gene primers served as the basis for estimated nucleated cell counts. The data were produced by immunoSEQ multiplex PCR, yet TCRdb's version contains in-frame clones alone and is incomplete. That table gives V, J and clone size, and the DNA gave D and trimming. Altogether 100,000 to 150,000 clones are present, about 74% being singletons, with the ten largest covering more than 5.5%. The germline gives CDR1 LNHDA, CDR2 SQIVND (reference sequence). V lost 6 bases and J 7 bases, leaving 21 bases between the germline ends. This CDR3 spans 16 amino acids.

The TCR sequence derives from a man aged 55-75 years with acute or convalescent COVID-19. The chain employs TRBV19 and TRBJ1-4; the D is unclear. The sample taken for sequencing was peripheral blood. The CDR3 DNA follows: TGTGCCAGTAGCCCTACCAACCGGGGTCTCTTTGAAAAACTGTTTTTT. It is translated as CASSPTNRGLFEKLFF. The variable domain in full, with the rest retrieved from reference TRBV19 and TRBJ1-4, is DGGITQSPKYLFRKEGQNVTLSCEQNLNHDAMYWYRQDPGQGLRLIYYSQIVNDFQKGDIAEGYSVSREKKESFPLTVTSAQKNPTAFYLCASSPTNRGLFEKLFFGSGTQLSVL.